Reported below is one T cell receptor beta chain. The sample comes from a study of blood T cell repertoires in COVID-19. The protocol was immunoSEQ multiplex PCR, while the TCRdb copy is restricted to in-frame clones and leaves out a portion. The sample comprises 200,000 to 300,000 clones, 75% to 90% of which are singletons, and about an eighth rests with the top ten. The sample was peripheral blood. This TCR derives from a woman aged 55-70 years with active or convalescent COVID-19.

The CDR3 sequence is CASSLTGNQPQHF. The CDR3, as DNA: TGTGCCAGCAGTTTGACAGGCAATCAGCCCCAGCATTTT. V gene TRBV27 combines with J gene TRBJ1-5; perhaps TRBD1 as D (5 bases). CDR1 MNHEY and CDR2 SMNVEV come from the germline V gene (reference sequence). The germline V and J ends were trimmed by 3 bases and 2 bases, with 5 bases remaining between them. The CDR3 is made up of 13 amino acids.